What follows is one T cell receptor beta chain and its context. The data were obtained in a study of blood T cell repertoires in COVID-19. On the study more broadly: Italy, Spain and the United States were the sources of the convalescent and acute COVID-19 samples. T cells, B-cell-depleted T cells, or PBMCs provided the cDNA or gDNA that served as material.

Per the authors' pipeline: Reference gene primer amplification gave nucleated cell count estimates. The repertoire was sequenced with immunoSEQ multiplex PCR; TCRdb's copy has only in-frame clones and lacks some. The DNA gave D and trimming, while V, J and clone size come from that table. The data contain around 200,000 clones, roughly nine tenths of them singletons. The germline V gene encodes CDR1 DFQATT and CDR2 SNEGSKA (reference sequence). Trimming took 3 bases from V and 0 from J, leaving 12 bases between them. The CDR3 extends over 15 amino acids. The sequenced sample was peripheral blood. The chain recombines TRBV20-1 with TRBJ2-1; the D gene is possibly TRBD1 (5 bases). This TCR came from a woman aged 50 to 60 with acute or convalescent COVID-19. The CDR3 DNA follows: TGCAGTGCTAGTCGACAGTTAGACTCCTACAATGAGCAGTTCTTC. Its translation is CSASRQLDSYNEQFF.